This T cell receptor (beta chain) was identified in a study of shared clonotypes between healthy human individuals. About the research overall: A couple of female and a few male donors aged 18 to 49 were enrolled. Study findings and constraints: Sharing of clonotypes among donors was expected to vary with sequencing depth. Having only a few donors restricted how much genetic and exposure-history diversity was captured.

Germline-derived CDR1 and CDR2 are SGHNT and YYREEE (reference sequence). V was shortened by 9 bases and J by 5 bases, with 23 bases between the two germline ends. The CDR3 length is 15 residues. As defined, naive CD8 cells were CD45RO-negative and positively selected for CCR7, with terminally differentiated effector memory CD45RA+ cells excluded. About this clone itself: The antigen remains unidentified.

The genomic DNA of each subset was split evenly across several immunoSEQ plates. Sequencing was performed with immunoSEQ multiplex PCR; in TCRdb, only in-frame clones are kept and a portion is missing. There are millions of clones in the sample; 85% to 95% occur only once, and 1.5% to 2% lies in the top ten. The source of this sequence is a man younger than 30 in good health. Some clones in this sample may be carry-over from other donors' samples. The chain couples TRBV5-4 to TRBJ1-2, with D uncertain. The material sequenced was naive CD8+ T cells from PBMCs. CDR3: CATSIGSPFGYGYTF. In DNA, the CDR3 is TGTGCCACCTCCATCGGGTCCCCCTTCGGGTATGGCTACACCTTC.